The T cell receptor beta chain described here comes from a study of T cell responses to AZD1222 COVID-19 vaccine. The germline gives CDR1 MNHEY, CDR2 SVGAGI. V was clipped by 0 bases and J by 5 bases, with 6 bases between them. This CDR3 comprises 13 residues. Sequencing was performed with immunoSEQ multiplex PCR; in TCRdb, only in-frame clones are kept and a portion is missing. The sample includes about 110,000 clones, roughly 87% seen only once; the top ten take approximately 5.2%. With regard to this clone: What it binds is unknown.

General study results and limits: Most donors were white British, females outnumbered males, and clonal diversity was possibly underestimated. Two AZD1222 doses significantly raised spike-specific TCR breadth and depth over controls. Nearly half of unique spike-specific TCRs reportedly avoided B.1.351 and B.1.1.7 mutated regions. Regions 160-218 and 743-854 dominated among vaccine-associated CD4 TCRs spanning spike.

The chain carries TRBV6-5 and TRBJ2-3, with D perhaps matching TRBD2 (5 bases). This clonotype originated in an adult in good health. This sample comprised peripheral blood, obtained on day 0 of AZD1222 vaccination. The CDR3 sequence: CASSYSAGDTQYF. The CDR3 bases are TGTGCCAGCAGTTACTCGGCGGGAGATACGCAGTATTTT.